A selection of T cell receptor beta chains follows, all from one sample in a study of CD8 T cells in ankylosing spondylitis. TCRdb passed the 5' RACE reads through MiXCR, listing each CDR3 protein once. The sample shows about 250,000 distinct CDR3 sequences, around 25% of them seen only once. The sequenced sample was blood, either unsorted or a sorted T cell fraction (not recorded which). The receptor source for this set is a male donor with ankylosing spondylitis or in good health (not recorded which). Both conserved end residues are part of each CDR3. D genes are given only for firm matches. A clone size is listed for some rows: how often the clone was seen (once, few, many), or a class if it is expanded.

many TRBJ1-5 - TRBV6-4 TGTGCCAGCAGTGGACAGCGTGTGACATCCCAGCCCCAGCATTTT CASSGQRVTSQPQHF
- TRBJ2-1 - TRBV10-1 TGCGCCAGCAGTCCCGGCTATGGGACTGAGCAGTTCTTC CASSPGYGTEQFF
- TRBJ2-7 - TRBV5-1 TGCGCCAGCAGCATAAACAGGTTAGCCTCCTACGAGCAGTACTTC CASSINRLASYEQYF
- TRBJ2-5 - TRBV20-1 TGCAGTGCTAGTTCCCAGGGGGGCGGAGGGAAAGAGACCCAGTACTTC CSASSQGGGGKETQYF
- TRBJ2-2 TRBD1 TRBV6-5 TGTGCCAGCAGTTACGGACAGGCCTACACCGGGGAGCTGTTTTTT CASSYGQAYTGELFF
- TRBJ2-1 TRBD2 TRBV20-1 TGCAGTGCTAGACTCGTGAGTGGGCTAGCGGGGGTCAATGAGCAGTTCTTC CSARLVSGLAGVNEQFF
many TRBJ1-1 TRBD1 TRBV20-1 TGCAGTGCCCAGGGGGGGTCGGGCGCTGAAGCTTTCTTT CSAQGGSGAEAFF
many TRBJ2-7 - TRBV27 TGTGCCAGCAGTCCATTAGCGAAACCTTACGAGCAGTACTTC CASSPLAKPYEQYF
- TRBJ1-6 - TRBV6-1 TGTGCCAGCAGCTCTGAGGGGGGCCTTACTAATTCACCCCTCCACTTT CASSSEGGLTNSPLHF
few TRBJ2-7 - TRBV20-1 TGCAGTGCTACCAACCGACAGGCCTACGAGCAGTACTTC CSATNRQAYEQYF
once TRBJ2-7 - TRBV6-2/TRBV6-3 TGTGCCGCCCAGGGAGGGGGCACCTACGAGCAGTACTTC CAAQGGGTYEQYF
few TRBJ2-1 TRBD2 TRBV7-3 TGTGCCAGCAGCCCCAATGGACTAGAATACAATGAGCAGTTCTTC CASSPNGLEYNEQFF
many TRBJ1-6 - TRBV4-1 TGCGCCAGCAGCCAAGCGGGCAGCTCCTATAATTCACCCCTCCACTTT CASSQAGSSYNSPLHF
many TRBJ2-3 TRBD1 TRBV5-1 TGCGCCAGCAACGAATCGGGGGACAGGGGGGATACGCAGTATTTT CASNESGDRGDTQYF
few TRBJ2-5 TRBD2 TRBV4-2 TGTGCCAGCAGCCAAGAATCGCGGGGGGCCCAAGAGACCCAGTACTTC CASSQESRGAQETQYF
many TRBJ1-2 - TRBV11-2 TGTGCCAGCAGCTTCGGTGTATCCTATGGCTACACCTTC CASSFGVSYGYTF
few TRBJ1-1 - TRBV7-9 TGTGCCAGCAGCTTAAAACAGGAGTCCGGCGCTTTCTTT CASSLKQESGAFF
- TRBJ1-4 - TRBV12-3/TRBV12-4 TGTGCCAGCAGTAGACGTTCTGAAAAACTGTTTTTT CASSRRSEKLFF
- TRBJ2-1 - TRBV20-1 TGCAGTGCTAGTGTCCGGTACTCCTACAATGAGCAGTTCTTC CSASVRYSYNEQFF
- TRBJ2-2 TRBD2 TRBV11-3 TGTGCCAGCAGCCACGGACTAGCGGGGGGGCCCGGGGAGCTGTTTTTT CASSHGLAGGPGELFF
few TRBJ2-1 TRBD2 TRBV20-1 TGCAGTGCTACCGGGGGGGCCGATGAGCAGTTCTTC CSATGGADEQFF
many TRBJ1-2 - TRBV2 TGTGCCAGCAGTGCGGACAGTCCATATGGCTACACCTTC CASSADSPYGYTF
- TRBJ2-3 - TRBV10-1 TGCGCCAGCAGTGACCAGGGAGGCACAGATACGCAGTATTTT CASSDQGGTDTQYF
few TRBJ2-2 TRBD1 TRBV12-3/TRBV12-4 TGTGCCAGCACCCCTAGGGACAGGGGGCAGAGCGGGGAGCTGTTTTTT CASTPRDRGQSGELFF
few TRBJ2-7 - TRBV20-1 TGCAGTGCTAGAGACCCTGAAGCGGTTCGTAGGAGAGGGCAGTACTTC CSARDPEAVRRRGQYF
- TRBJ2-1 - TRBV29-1 TGCAGCGTTGGTAGGAGGGGGCGAGGTGCCTACAATGAGCAGTTCTTC CSVGRRGRGAYNEQFF
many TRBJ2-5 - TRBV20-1 TGCAGTGCTAGATCCCGACAGTTCCAAGAGACCCAGTACTTC CSARSRQFQETQYF
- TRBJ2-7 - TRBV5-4 TGTGCCAGCAGCGACTACGAGCAGTACTTC CASSDYEQYF
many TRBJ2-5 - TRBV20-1 TGCAGTGCCAAAGAAGCTCAGACAGGAAAAGAGACCCAGTACTTC CSAKEAQTGKETQYF
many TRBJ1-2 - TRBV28 TGTGCCAGCAGTTTTCGGTGGAGGGGCGCCGGGTCCTACACCTTC CASSFRWRGAGSYTF
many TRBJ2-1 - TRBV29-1 TGCAGCGGCACTCCGAGTAGGACGCGAGGCGGCTATGAGCAGTTCTTC CSGTPSRTRGGYEQFF
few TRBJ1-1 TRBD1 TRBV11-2 TGTGCCAGCAGCAGAACGCGGGGACAGCTGAACACTGAAGCTTTCTTT CASSRTRGQLNTEAFF
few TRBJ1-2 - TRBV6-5 TGTGCCAGCAGTAACCGACAGGCTAACTATGGCTACACCTTC CASSNRQANYGYTF
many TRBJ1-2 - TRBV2 TGTGCCAGCACTCTAGGGGGTGGCTACACCTTC CASTLGGGYTF
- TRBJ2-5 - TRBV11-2 TGTGCCAGCAGCTGGGACCGAGAGGAGACCCAGTACTTC CASSWDREETQYF
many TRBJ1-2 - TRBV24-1 TGTGCCACCAGTGACGCCACGCCAGGGAGCTATGGCTACACCTTC CATSDATPGSYGYTF
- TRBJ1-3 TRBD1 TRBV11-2 TGTGCCAGCAGCTTAGTGGGGACAGTCGAAAACACCATATATTTT CASSLVGTVENTIYF
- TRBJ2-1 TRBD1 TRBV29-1 TGCAGCGCGAGACAGGGGGCGGGCGATGAGCAGTTCTTC CSARQGAGDEQFF
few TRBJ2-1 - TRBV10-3 TGTGCCATCAGTGGCCGAGGTGAGGAGGGGGAGCAGTTCTTC CAISGRGEEGEQFF
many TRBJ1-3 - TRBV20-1 TGCAGTGCTCTCATGCAATCTGGAAACACCATATATTTT CSALMQSGNTIYF
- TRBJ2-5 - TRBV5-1 TGCGCCAGCAGCATCAGGGGTTGGGAGACCCAGTACTTC CASSIRGWETQYF
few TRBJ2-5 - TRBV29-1 TGCAGCGTTGATCGGGGCCAGACGTCGGGGACCCAGTACTTC CSVDRGQTSGTQYF
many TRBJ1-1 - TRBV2 TGTGCCAGCAGTTACAGGGAAGGTGGTGAAGCTTTCTTT CASSYREGGEAFF
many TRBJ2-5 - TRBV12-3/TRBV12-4 TGTGCCAGCAGTTGGCGCAGGGGAGAGACCCAGTACTTC CASSWRRGETQYF
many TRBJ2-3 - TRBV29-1 TGCAGCGTCGCCTCAGGGTCGGGCACAGATACGCAGTATTTT CSVASGSGTDTQYF
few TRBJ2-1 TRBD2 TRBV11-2 TGTGCCAGCAGCCGTTCTTATACTAGCGGATACAATGAGCAGTTCTTC CASSRSYTSGYNEQFF
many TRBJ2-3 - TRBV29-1 TGCAGCGGGGACAAGGGAGATACGCAGTATTTT CSGDKGDTQYF
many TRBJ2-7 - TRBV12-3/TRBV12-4 TGTGCCAGCAAGATTACAGCCGACTACGAGCAGTACTTC CASKITADYEQYF
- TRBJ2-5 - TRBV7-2 TGTGCCAGCAGCCTAATGTTCGGTGGGGCGACGGGGGAGAGCCAGTACTTC CASSLMFGGATGESQYF
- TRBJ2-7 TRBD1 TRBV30 TGTGCCTGGAGTCTCGGCAGGGGGACAGGGGGCGACGAGCAGTACTTC CAWSLGRGTGGDEQYF